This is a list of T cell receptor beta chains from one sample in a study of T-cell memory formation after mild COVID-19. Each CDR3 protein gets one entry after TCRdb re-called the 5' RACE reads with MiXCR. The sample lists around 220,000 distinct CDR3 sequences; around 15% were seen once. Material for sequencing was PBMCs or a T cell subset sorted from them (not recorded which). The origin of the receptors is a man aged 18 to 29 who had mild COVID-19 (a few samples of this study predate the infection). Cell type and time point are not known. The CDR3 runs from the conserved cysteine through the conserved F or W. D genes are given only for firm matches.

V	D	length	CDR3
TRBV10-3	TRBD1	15	CAISGQGPSTDTQYF
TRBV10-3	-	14	CAITYSDIYNEQFF
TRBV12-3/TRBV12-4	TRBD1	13	CASSVTGGETQYF
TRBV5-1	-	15	CASSVTAVSGNTIYF
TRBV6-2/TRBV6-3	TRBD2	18	CASSQPMGLAGSTDTQYF
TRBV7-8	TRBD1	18	CASSPRPDRYSGANVLTF
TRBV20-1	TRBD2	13	CSASGGIYNEQFF
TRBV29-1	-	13	CSVVNRLNTEAFF
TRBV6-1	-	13	CASRQGQENTQYF
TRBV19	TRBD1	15	CASSTPGTGSYEQYF
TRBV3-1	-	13	CASSPHSGTEQFF
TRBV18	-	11	CASSPGRTLFF
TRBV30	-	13	CAWDLQGLHEQYF
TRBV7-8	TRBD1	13	CASRATGGREQFF
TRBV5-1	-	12	CASSPDREKLFF
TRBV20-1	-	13	CSANQDRYTEAFF
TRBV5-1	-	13	CASRRGAADTQYF
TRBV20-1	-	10	CSGGNTEAFF
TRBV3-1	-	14	CASSQVGRDHEQYF
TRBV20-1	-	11	CSTKLLSEQFF
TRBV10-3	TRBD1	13	CAISKQGVNEQYF
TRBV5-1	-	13	CASSSDPNNEQFF
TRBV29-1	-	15	CSVGTGWGMNTEAFF
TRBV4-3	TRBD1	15	CASSQNTGTGDGYTF
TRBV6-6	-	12	CATLAVPYGYTF
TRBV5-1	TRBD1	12	CASSGQGAQAFF
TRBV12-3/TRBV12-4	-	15	CASSLIGGRNNEQFF
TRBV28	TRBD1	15	CASSLRDRDGNTIYF
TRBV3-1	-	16	CASSQGDSLVFKAQYF
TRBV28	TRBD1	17	CASSLPQGAEDGQPQHF
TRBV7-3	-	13	CASSSQVNTEAFF
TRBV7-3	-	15	CASSLTGFGSGELFF
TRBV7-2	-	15	CASSFRLTTNEKLFF
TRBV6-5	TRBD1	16	CASRPGQGARGTEAFF
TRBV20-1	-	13	CSARRDTNTEAFF
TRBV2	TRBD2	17	CASTPPSGEPSTDTQYF
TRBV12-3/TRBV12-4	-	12	CASSSRPGTQYF
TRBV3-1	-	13	CASSPVKGSEAFF
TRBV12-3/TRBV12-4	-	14	CASSPREGRTEAFF
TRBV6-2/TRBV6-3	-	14	CASRPSGSNTEAFF
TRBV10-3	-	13	CAITGQFNTEAFF
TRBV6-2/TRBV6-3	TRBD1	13	CASSGQGYQPQHF
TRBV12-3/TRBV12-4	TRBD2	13	CASSRAGVYIQYF
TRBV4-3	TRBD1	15	CASSQDDRVSPEAFF
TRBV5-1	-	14	CASSLLGQYNEQFF
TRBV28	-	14	CASSIGGKNYGYTF
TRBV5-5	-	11	CASSLNYEQYF
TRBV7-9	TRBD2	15	CASSPGRKAKNIQYF